This T cell receptor (beta chain) stems from a study of blood T cell repertoires in COVID-19. Study-level background: Samples of COVID-19 (acute and convalescent) were obtained from the United States, Italy and Spain.

Germline trimming cut 6 bases from V and 4 bases from J; bases unmatched to any gene: 6. From germline, CDR1 is SGHRS and CDR2 YFSETQ. The CDR3 contains 15 residues. Original data processing: Reference gene primer amplification in the assay estimated nucleated cell counts. Produced via immunoSEQ multiplex PCR; TCRdb's table is partial and in-frame only. The DNA was the basis for D and trimming; V, J and clone size are from that table. The table lists about 270,000 clones, more than 65% of them singletons. The specimen was peripheral blood. The sequence came from a woman under 30 with acute or convalescent COVID-19. The rearrangement links TRBV5-1 to TRBJ2-2, with TRBD1 matching over 10 bases. DNA for the CDR3: TGCGCCAGCAACCCATGGACAGGGGGCACCGGGGAGCTGTTTTTT. It specifies CASNPWTGGTGELFF.